This TCR beta chain was recovered during a study of blood T cells in healthy people across ages. Study details: Per every two T cells, about one barcoded beta molecule was captured by template switching.

Next came a second PCR, run for about 7 to 11 cycles, which used a sample-barcoded 5' primer along with a J-beta primer mix. One entry per CDR3 protein, called by TCRdb with MiXCR from the 5' RACE reads. The sample records approximately 780,000 distinct CDR3 sequences, about 26% being singletons. This clonotype was found a few times. CDR1 and CDR2 (germline): SNHLY, FYNNEI. The V and J ends lost 4 bases and 6 bases, in that order; junction bases with no gene match: 2. The CDR3 runs to 13 residues. This sample was also put to use in a study of T cells of mothers and their children.

J is TRBJ2-3 and V is TRBV2; 9 bases are shared with TRBD2. The sample was blood. This TCR was recovered from a boy between 5 and 17 years old in good health. The CDR3 region has the DNA TGTGCCAGCAGTGGACTAGCGGCCGATACGCAGTATTTT. Protein sequence: CASSGLAADTQYF. Together with reference TRBV2 and TRBJ2-3, the CDR3 gives the full variable domain: EPEVTQTPSHQVTQMGQEVILRCVPISNHLYFYWYRQILGQKVEFLVSFYNNEISEKSEIFDDQFSVERPDGSNFTLKIRSTKLEDSAMYFCASSGLAADTQYFGPGTRLTVL.